The present T cell receptor (beta chain) was sequenced within a study of CD8 T cells in Susac syndrome. The germline V gene has CDR1 SQVTM and CDR2 ANQGSEA. Between the trimmed V and J ends, which lost 3 bases and 4 bases, there was a span of 11 bases. The CDR3 is 13 residues long. Both CD4+ and CD8+ T cells were negatively isolated, and TEMRA cells underwent FACS enrichment. An amount of RNA that ranged from roughly 0.5 to 1 ug was reverse transcribed with random hexamers. Amplification of TCR beta CDR3 across 54 Vbeta and 13 Jbeta was performed with immunoSEQ multiplex PCR. TCRdb used MiXCR to reprocess the immunoSEQ multiplex PCR reads, holding one entry per CDR3 protein. The top ten clones hold approximately 0.13% of a sample with about 200,000 distinct CDR3 sequences, approximately 90% of them seen once.

Sequenced input: CD8+ T cells from PBMCs. The chain uses TRBV29-1 and TRBJ2-3; D possibly matches TRBD1 or TRBD2 (5 bases each). The clonotype was recovered from a human donor with multiple sclerosis. CDR3 DNA sequence: TGCAGCGTTGACAGGGACGCACCAGATACGCAGTATTTT. It yields the protein CSVDRDAPDTQYF.